The clone carrying this T cell receptor (beta chain) was recorded many times. These data come from a study of CDR3 diversity in severe acne. Trimming shortened V by 5 bases and J by 4 bases, and 11 bases separated the two germline ends. The CDR3 totals 14 residues. Per germline, CDR1 SGHTA and CDR2 FQGTGA. TCRdb recomputed calls from the PCR reads with MiXCR, one row per CDR3 protein. The sample yields 79,000 or so distinct CDR3 sequences, 49% seen once. Input material: blood. The TCR comes from a male donor with severe acne vulgaris. This rearrangement joins TRBV7-3 to TRBJ2-2; the D gene is possibly TRBD2 (6 bases). CDR3 amino acids: CASSPPGVTGELFF. The CDR3 DNA follows: TGTGCCAGCAGCCCCCCGGGGGTCACCGGGGAGCTGTTTTTT.